Shown below are 30 T cell receptor beta chains from a single sample sequenced in a study of blood T cells in healthy people across ages. A sample-barcoded 5' primer and a J-beta primer mix were used in a second PCR of about 6 to 12 cycles. TCRdb reanalysed the 5' RACE reads using MiXCR and keeps one entry per CDR3 protein. The sample contains some 370,000 distinct CDR3 sequences, approximately 51% of which appear only once. Sequencing was carried out using blood. The receptors stem from a man aged 55 to 70 in good health.

The CDR3 loop is CATSDQGDRSDNEQFF. CDR3 sequence (DNA): TGTGCCACCAGTGACCAGGGGGACAGGAGTGACAATGAGCAGTTCTTC. The chain carries TRBV24-1 and TRBJ2-1; 8 nucleotides agree with TRBD1. This CDR3 contains 16 residues. After removal of 4 bases from V and 5 bases from J, the junction contained 9 bases not matched to a gene. Germline V gene lookup returns CDR1 KGHDR and CDR2 SFDVKD.

The V gene is TRBV20-1, the J gene TRBJ2-3; D unclear. CDR1 and CDR2 from the germline V gene are DFQATT and SNEGSKA (reference sequence). Trimming cost V 3 bases and J 4 bases, with 17 bases left between them. This CDR3 is 15 amino acids long. The CDR3: CSASPRPVVADTQYF. As DNA, the CDR3 is TGCAGTGCTAGCCCCCGACCAGTTGTTGCAGATACGCAGTATTTT.

J is TRBJ1-2 and V is TRBV28; 9 nucleotides line up with TRBD1. Trimming cost V 6 bases and J 7 bases; bases outside gene matches: 12. Looked up from germline, CDR1 is MDHEN and CDR2 is SYDVKM. This CDR3 spans 15 amino acids. As DNA, the CDR3 is TGTGCCAGCAGCCCGGGTCACAGGGGGCGCAGTGGCTACACCTTC. Protein sequence: CASSPGHRGRSGYTF.

The rearrangement links TRBV28 to TRBJ2-5, with D possibly being TRBD1 (5 bases). The CDR3 is 15 residues long. Trimming removed 3 bases at V and 4 bases at J, with 15 bases between. CDR1 and CDR2 (germline): MDHEN, SYDVKM. The CDR3 DNA sequence: TGTGCCAGCAGTTTTCTGAAGGGGATGGGAGAGACCCAGTACTTC. It encodes CASSFLKGMGETQYF.

This chain uses TRBV29-1 with TRBJ1-1, with D perhaps TRBD1 (5 bases). The CDR3 length is 12 residues. Germline CDR1 reads SQVTM; CDR2 reads ANQGSEA. The ends were cut back, 6 bases at V and 5 bases at J, with 13 bases in the middle. CDR3 coding DNA: TGCAGCGTAAGGGACGGTGAGACTGAAGCTTTCTTT. This gives the protein CSVRDGETEAFF. The variable domain in full, with the rest retrieved from reference TRBV29-1 and TRBJ1-1, is SAVISQKPSRDICQRGTSLTIQCQVDSQVTMMFWYRQQPGQSLTLIATANQGSEATYESGFVIDKFPISRPNLTFSTLTVSNMSPEDSSIYLCSVRDGETEAFFGQGTRLTVV.

This clonotype was observed a handful of times. The V and J genes are TRBV6-1 and TRBJ2-5; possibly TRBD2 for D (5 bases). The CDR3 totals 17 residues. V lost 1 base to trimming and J lost 1 base, with 16 bases between them. The germline V gene encodes CDR1 MNHNS and CDR2 SASEGT. CDR3 sequence reads: CASSEGESGSLQETQYF. The CDR3 DNA follows: TGTGCCAGCAGTGAAGGCGAGTCGGGATCCCTCCAAGAGACCCAGTACTTC.

V gene TRBV7-2 combines with J gene TRBJ2-3; D unclear. There are 13 residues in the CDR3. Trimming removed 1 base from V and 2 bases from J, with 4 bases in between. Germline V gives CDR1 SGHTA, CDR2 FQGNSA. CDR3 bases: TGTGCCAGCAGCTTAGAAGTCACAGATACGCAGTATTTT. Translated, it gives CASSLEVTDTQYF.

The DNA of the CDR3 is TGTGCCACCAGCAGAGTCAGGGAGGACTATGGCTACACCTTC. Amino acid sequence: CATSRVREDYGYTF. The chain joins TRBV15 to TRBJ1-2; TRBD1 is a possible D gene (5 bases). CDR3 length: 14 amino acids. V lost 1 base and J lost 3, with 9 bases in between. CDR1 is LNHNV, CDR2 YYDKDF, per germline (reference sequence).

Comment on this clonotype: A read error is possible here, since a much larger clone lies one base away. The CDR3 sequence: CAWTHLGAGEDGGHTF. CDR3 DNA: TGTGCCTGGACCCACCTGGGGGCAGGGGAGGATGGTGGCCACACCTTC. This chain joins TRBV30 and TRBJ1-2; possible D gene TRBD1, 6 bases. The germline V gene has CDR1 GTSNPN and CDR2 SVGIG (reference sequence). This CDR3 has 16 amino acids.

This clonotype came up a few times. The rearrangement links TRBV29-1 to TRBJ2-3; 9 nucleotides align to TRBD2. Per the germline V gene, CDR1 is SQVTM and CDR2 is ANQGSEA. The ends lost 6 bases at V and 2 bases at J; junction bases unmatched: 6. The CDR3 runs 14 residues. The CDR3 bases are TGCAGCGTATCCGGACTAGCGCCCACAGATACGCAGTATTTT. This codes for CSVSGLAPTDTQYF.

This clonotype occurred a few times. This chain links TRBV9 with TRBJ2-7, with TRBD2 matching over 11 bases. V lost 3 bases to trimming and J lost 2 bases; unmatched junction nucleotides: 4. The CDR3 loop spans 15 amino acids. Germline loops: CDR1 SGDLS, CDR2 YYNGEE. CDR3 DNA: TGTGCCAGCAGCGCCGGGACTAGCGGCCCCTACGAGCAGTACTTC. Translating it yields CASSAGTSGPYEQYF.

This clonotype was observed a few times. The chain combines TRBV2 with TRBJ2-5; D gene unclear. Trimming left V 4 bases short and J 5 bases short, with 8 bases between. Germline loops: CDR1 SNHLY, CDR2 FYNNEI. The CDR3 has 12 residues. The DNA for the CDR3 is TGTGCCAGCAGTGTGATTATGGAGACCCAGTACTTC. It is translated as CASSVIMETQYF.

V and J are TRBV6-1 and TRBJ2-7; 8 positions match TRBD1. Germline V gene sequence: CDR1 MNHNS, CDR2 SASEGT. The CDR3 has 15 amino acids. The junction had 4 bases not matched to a gene; V was cut back by 3 bases and J by 0 bases. For the CDR3, the DNA is TGTGCCAGCAGTGAGGGGCAGGGGGCCTCCTACGAGCAGTACTTC. Translation gives CASSEGQGASYEQYF.

The chain is built from TRBV5-1 and TRBJ1-2, with 10 bases identical to TRBD1. V lost 0 bases, J lost 8 bases, and 10 bases stayed unmatched. Germline V lookup: CDR1 SGHRS, CDR2 YFSETQ. There are 16 residues in the CDR3. The CDR3 nucleotides are TGCGCCAGCAGCTTGGACGGAAGGGACAGGGGAGGGGGCTACACCTTC. Translation: CASSLDGRDRGGGYTF.

This clonotype was detected a few times. The chain employs TRBV11-2 and TRBJ2-1, with D possibly TRBD2 on 5 matching bases. CDR3 length: 13 amino acids. V lost 3 bases and J 6 bases, leaving 9 bases between the germline ends. Germline V gene data show CDR1 as SGHAT and CDR2 as FQNNGV. The CDR3 DNA reads as TGTGCCAGCAGCTTCTATGGGAGCAATGAGCAGTTCTTC. Translation: CASSFYGSNEQFF.

The V and J genes are TRBV28 and TRBJ1-1; D is undetermined. V lost 3 bases, J lost 5 bases, and 7 bases lay in between. The CDR3 consists of 12 residues. CDR1 and CDR2 from the germline V gene are MDHEN and SYDVKM. The CDR3 DNA sequence: TGTGCCAGCAGTTTGATTAATACTGAAGCTTTCTTT. This codes for CASSLINTEAFF.

The table lists this clonotype with a count of one. The chain uses TRBV27 and TRBJ2-1; 16 bases match TRBD2. This CDR3 spans 16 amino acids. Trimming removed 5 bases from V and 11 bases from J; junction bases left unmatched: 9. CDR1 MNHEY and CDR2 SMNVEV come from the germline V gene (reference sequence). CDR3 protein: CASSPPGTSGRAQQFF. For the CDR3, the DNA is TGTGCCAGCAGTCCCCCCGGGACTAGCGGGAGGGCCCAGCAGTTCTTC.

V gene TRBV27 combines with J gene TRBJ1-2, with TRBD1 identical over 8 bases. V trimming: 4 bases; J trimming: 6 bases; junction bases outside the gene matches: 7. CDR3 length: 14 amino acids. The germline CDR1 and CDR2 sequences are MNHEY and SMNVEV (reference sequence). CDR3 nucleotide sequence: TGTGCCAGCAGTTCGACAGGGGCGTGGGATGGCTACACCTTC. Protein: CASSSTGAWDGYTF.

The chain recombines TRBV20-1 with TRBJ1-5, with a tentative D call TRBD1 (5 bases). This CDR3 region has 15 residues. Germline V CDR1 and CDR2: DFQATT, SNEGSKA (reference sequence). V was trimmed by 1 base and J by 2 bases, leaving 12 bases between them. CDR3 nucleotides: TGCAGTGCTAGAGGGGGTAGGGGCGGCAATCAGCCCCAGCATTTT. This encodes CSARGGRGGNQPQHF.

The chain employs TRBV28 and TRBJ2-5; TRBD2 agrees at 11 bases. The ends lost 7 bases at V and 13 bases at J; junction bases unmatched: 8. The CDR3 has 12 amino acids. Germline V CDR1 and CDR2: MDHEN, SYDVKM. In DNA, the CDR3 is TGTGCCAGCACCTCGTTGACTAGCGGGATGTACTTC. As protein: CASTSLTSGMYF.

The chain employs TRBV11-2 and TRBJ2-1; TRBD1 matches at 10 bases. After removal of 5 bases from V and 5 bases from J, the junction contained 6 bases not matched to a gene. The CDR3 runs 15 residues. Germline-derived CDR1 and CDR2 are SGHAT and FQNNGV. CDR3 loop: CASSRGDRGHNEQFF. The CDR3 DNA follows: TGTGCCAGCAGCCGGGGGGACAGGGGCCACAATGAGCAGTTCTTC. Full variable domain (missing parts from reference TRBV11-2 and TRBJ2-1): EAGVAQSPRYKIIEKRQSVAFWCNPISGHATLYWYQQILGQGPKLLIQFQNNGVVDDSQLPKDRFSAERLKGVDSTLKIQPAKLEDSAVYLCASSRGDRGHNEQFFGPGTRLTVL.

This clonotype was seen a single time. The chain employs TRBV7-9 and TRBJ2-5; TRBD1 matches 8 bases. Per germline, CDR1 SEHNR and CDR2 FQNEAQ (reference sequence). V was pared by 5 bases and J by 5 bases, with 7 bases of the junction left unmatched. The CDR3 covers 14 residues. DNA for the CDR3: TGTGCCAGCAGCCGCGGACAGGGAATGGAGACCCAGTACTTC. This encodes CASSRGQGMETQYF.

V is TRBV20-1 and J is TRBJ1-4; 7 bases fit TRBD1. The CDR3 length is 15 residues. V lost 5 bases, J lost 10 bases, and 16 bases stayed unmatched. Germline V lookup: CDR1 DFQATT, CDR2 SNEGSKA (reference sequence). CDR3 sequence (DNA): TGCAGTGCTCACTCCCCCGGGACAGCCCATCGAAAACTGTTTTTT. Amino acid sequence: CSAHSPGTAHRKLFF.

The chain combines TRBV3-1 with TRBJ2-5; D may be TRBD1 (6 bases). The germline gives CDR1 LGHDT, CDR2 YNNKEL (reference sequence). The CDR3 runs 15 residues. V gave up 0 bases and J gave up 2 bases, with 10 bases separating them. The CDR3 loop is CASSQDQDRQETQYF. CDR3 coding DNA: TGTGCCAGCAGCCAAGATCAGGACAGACAAGAGACCCAGTACTTC.

This clonotype was observed a handful of times. The chain has TRBV6-5 and TRBJ2-5; maybe TRBD1 (6 bases). The CDR3 has 14 amino acids. Trimming took off 5 bases at V and 4 bases at J, with 14 bases between the two ends. Germline V gives CDR1 MNHEY, CDR2 SVGAGI. CDR3 bases: TGTGCCAGCAGTCTAGGGGGAGCGGCAGAGACCCAGTACTTC. It yields the protein CASSLGGAAETQYF.

This clonotype was seen more than once but under ten times. V is TRBV13 and J is TRBJ2-7; no firm D call. Deletions cut 2 bases from V and 7 bases from J, with 6 bases between. The CDR3 runs to 11 residues. Germline V gene lookup returns CDR1 PRHDT and CDR2 FYEKMQ (reference sequence). This CDR3 is CASSLHNEQYF. The CDR3 DNA is TGTGCCAGCAGCTTACACAATGAGCAGTACTTC.

To note about this clonotype: Given the absence of the conserved phenylalanine or tryptophan at the CDR3 end, a read error is likely. The genes are TRBV18 and TRBJ1-4; 7 positions agree with TRBD1. CDR1 and CDR2 (germline): KGHSH, LQKENI. The CDR3 contains 16 residues. The V and J ends lost 0 bases and 3 bases, in that order; junction bases with no gene match: 4. This chain's CDR3 is CASSPPDREANEKLFV. The CDR3 DNA reads TGTGCCAGCTCACCACCCGACAGGGAGGCTAATGAAAAACTGTTTGTT.

The rearrangement joins TRBV6-2 or TRBV6-3 to TRBJ2-1; no firm D call. Germline V gene data show CDR1 as MNHEY and CDR2 as SVGEGT. The CDR3 contains 15 residues. The germline V and J ends were trimmed by 0 bases and 5 bases, with 11 bases remaining between them. The DNA for the CDR3 is TGTGCCAGCAGTTACTCGAAAGGCCGGGACAATGAGCAGTTCTTC. This gives the protein CASSYSKGRDNEQFF.

This chain links TRBV6-5 with TRBJ1-1; weak D call: TRBD1 (6 bases). The length of the CDR3 is 14 residues. Trimming took 6 bases from V and 1 from J, leaving 12 bases between them. Germline V gene data show CDR1 as MNHEY and CDR2 as SVGAGI. The CDR3 nucleotides are TGTGCCAGCAGGCATCTGGACAGGAACACTGAAGCTTTCTTT. It yields the protein CASRHLDRNTEAFF.

J is TRBJ2-3 and V is TRBV10-3, with D perhaps TRBD1 (6 bases). Germline lookup yields CDR1 ENHRY and CDR2 SYGVKD. CDR3 size: 14 residues. V gave up 6 bases and J gave up 1 base, with 11 bases separating them. CDR3 nucleotide sequence: TGTGCCATCAGACTGACAGGACGCACAGATACGCAGTATTTT. Protein sequence: CAIRLTGRTDTQYF.